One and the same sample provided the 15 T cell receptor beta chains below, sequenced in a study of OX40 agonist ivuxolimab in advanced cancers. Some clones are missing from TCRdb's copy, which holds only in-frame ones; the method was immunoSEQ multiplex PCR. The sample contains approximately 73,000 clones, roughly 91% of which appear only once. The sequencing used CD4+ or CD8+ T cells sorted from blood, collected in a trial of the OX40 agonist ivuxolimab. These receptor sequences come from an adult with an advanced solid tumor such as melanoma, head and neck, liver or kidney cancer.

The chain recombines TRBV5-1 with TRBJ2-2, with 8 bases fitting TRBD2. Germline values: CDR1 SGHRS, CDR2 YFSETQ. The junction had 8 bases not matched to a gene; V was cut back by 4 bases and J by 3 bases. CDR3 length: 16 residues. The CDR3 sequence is CASSPYPSGYTGELFF. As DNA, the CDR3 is TGCGCCAGCAGCCCCTACCCTAGCGGGTACACCGGGGAGCTGTTTTTT.

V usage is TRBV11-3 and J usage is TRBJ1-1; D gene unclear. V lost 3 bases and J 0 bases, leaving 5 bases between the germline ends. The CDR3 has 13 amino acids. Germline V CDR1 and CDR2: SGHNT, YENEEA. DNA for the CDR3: TGTGCCAGCAGCTTGGGGTTGAACACTGAAGCTTTCTTT. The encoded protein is CASSLGLNTEAFF.

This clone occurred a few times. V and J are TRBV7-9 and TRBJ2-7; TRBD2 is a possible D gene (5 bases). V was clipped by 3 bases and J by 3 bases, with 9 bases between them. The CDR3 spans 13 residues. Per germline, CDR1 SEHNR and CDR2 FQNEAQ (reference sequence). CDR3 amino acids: CASSFSGVYEQYF. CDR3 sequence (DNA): TGTGCCAGCAGCTTCTCCGGGGTCTACGAGCAGTACTTC.

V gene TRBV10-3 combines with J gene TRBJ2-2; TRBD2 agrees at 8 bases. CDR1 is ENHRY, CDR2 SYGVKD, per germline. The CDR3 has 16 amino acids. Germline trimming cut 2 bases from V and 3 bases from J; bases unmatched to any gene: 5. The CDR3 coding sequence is TGTGCCATCAGTGAGCTTCGCGGGAGGTACACCGGGGAGCTGTTTTTT. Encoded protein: CAISELRGRYTGELFF.

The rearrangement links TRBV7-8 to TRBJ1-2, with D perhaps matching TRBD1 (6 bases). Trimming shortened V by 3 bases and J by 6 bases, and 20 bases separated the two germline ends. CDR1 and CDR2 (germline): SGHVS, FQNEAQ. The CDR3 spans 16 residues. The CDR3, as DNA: TGTGCCAGCAGCTTCCGATACGAACAGGGAGAGGATGGCTACACCTTC. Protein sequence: CASSFRYEQGEDGYTF. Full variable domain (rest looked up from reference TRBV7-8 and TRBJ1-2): GAGVSQSPRYKVAKRGQDVALRCDPISGHVSLFWYQQALGQGPEFLTYFQNEAQLDKSGLPSDRFFAERPEGSVSTLKIQRTQQEDSAVYLCASSFRYEQGEDGYTFGSGTRLTVV.

This chain's CDR3 is CASSFGQGREYEQYF. CDR3 in DNA: TGTGCCAGCAGCTTCGGGCAGGGAAGGGAGTACGAGCAGTACTTC. The chain combines TRBV7-9 with TRBJ2-7; D possibly uses TRBD1 or TRBD2 (5 bases each). The germline V and J ends were trimmed by 3 bases and 4 bases, with 16 bases remaining between them. The germline gives CDR1 SEHNR, CDR2 FQNEAQ (reference sequence). The CDR3 runs 15 residues.

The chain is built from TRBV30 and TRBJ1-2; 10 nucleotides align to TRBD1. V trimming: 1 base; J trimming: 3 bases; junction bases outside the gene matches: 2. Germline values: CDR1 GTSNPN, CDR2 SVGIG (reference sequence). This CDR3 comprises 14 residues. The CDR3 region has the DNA TGTGCCTGGAGTGCCGGGACAGGGGACTATGGCTACACCTTC. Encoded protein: CAWSAGTGDYGYTF.

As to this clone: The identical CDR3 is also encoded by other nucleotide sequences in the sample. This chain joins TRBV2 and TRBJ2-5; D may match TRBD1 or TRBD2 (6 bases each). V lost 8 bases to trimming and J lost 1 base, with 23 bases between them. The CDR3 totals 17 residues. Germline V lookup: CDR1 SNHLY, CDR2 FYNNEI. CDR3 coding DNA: TGTGCCAGCGGCGGCAGCAGTTGGGGGGCTAGCCAAGAGACCCAGTACTTC. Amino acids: CASGGSSWGASQETQYF.

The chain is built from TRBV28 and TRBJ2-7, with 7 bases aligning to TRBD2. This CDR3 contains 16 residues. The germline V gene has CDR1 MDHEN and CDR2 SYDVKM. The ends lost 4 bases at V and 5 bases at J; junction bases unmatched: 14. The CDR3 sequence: CASSSPGLLSSHEQYF. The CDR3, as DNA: TGTGCCAGCAGTTCACCGGGACTACTTTCTTCTCACGAGCAGTACTTC.

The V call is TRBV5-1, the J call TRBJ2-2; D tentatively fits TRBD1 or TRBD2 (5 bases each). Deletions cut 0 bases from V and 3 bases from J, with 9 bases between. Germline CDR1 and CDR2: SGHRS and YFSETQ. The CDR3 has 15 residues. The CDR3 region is CASSLEGSHTGELFF. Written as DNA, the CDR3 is TGCGCCAGCAGCTTGGAGGGGAGCCACACCGGGGAGCTGTTTTTT.

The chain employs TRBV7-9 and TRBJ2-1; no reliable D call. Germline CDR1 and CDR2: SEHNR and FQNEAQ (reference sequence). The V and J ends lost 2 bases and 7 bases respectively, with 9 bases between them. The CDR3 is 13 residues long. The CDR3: CASSLRPTNEQFF. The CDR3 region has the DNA TGTGCCAGCAGCTTACGACCTACAAATGAGCAGTTCTTC.

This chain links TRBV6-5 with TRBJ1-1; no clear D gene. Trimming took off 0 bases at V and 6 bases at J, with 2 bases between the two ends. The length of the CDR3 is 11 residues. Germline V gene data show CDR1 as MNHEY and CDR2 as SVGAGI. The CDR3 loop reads CASSYSSEAFF. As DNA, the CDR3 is TGTGCCAGCAGTTACTCTTCTGAAGCTTTCTTT.

As DNA, the CDR3 is TGTGCCAGCAGTTTAGATCCGGGGATTGGTTCACCCCTCCACTTT. Protein: CASSLDPGIGSPLHF. The rearrangement joins TRBV27 to TRBJ1-6, with unresolved D. This CDR3 has 15 residues. V lost 2 bases and J 9 bases, leaving 14 bases between the germline ends. Germline CDR1 MNHEY, CDR2 SMNVEV (reference sequence).

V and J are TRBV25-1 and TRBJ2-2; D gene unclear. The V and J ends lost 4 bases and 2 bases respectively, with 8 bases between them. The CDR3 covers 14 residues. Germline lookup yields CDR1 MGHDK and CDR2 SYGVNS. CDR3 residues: CASSGRANTGELFF. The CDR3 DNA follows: TGTGCCAGCAGTGGTCGGGCTAACACCGGGGAGCTGTTTTTT.

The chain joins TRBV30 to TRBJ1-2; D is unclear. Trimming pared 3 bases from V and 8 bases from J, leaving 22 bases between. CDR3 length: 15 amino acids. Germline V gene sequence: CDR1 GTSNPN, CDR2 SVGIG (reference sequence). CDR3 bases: TGTGCCTGGAGGGATTATGTAGGAATATTATGGGGCTACACCTTC. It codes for CAWRDYVGILWGYTF.